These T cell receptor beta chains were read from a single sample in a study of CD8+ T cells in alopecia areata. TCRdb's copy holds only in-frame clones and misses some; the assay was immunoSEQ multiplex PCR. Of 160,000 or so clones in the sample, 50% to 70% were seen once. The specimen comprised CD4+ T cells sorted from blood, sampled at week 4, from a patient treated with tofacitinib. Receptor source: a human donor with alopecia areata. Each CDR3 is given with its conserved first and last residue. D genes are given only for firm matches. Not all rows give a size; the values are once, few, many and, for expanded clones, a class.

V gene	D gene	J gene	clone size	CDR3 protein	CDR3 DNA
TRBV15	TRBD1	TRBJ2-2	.	CATSRVDRASTGELFF	TGTGCCACCAGCAGGGTGGACAGGGCTAGCACCGGGGAGCTGTTTTTT
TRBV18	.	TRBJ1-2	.	CASSPPSLGVEGGYTF	TGTGCCAGCTCACCTCCGTCCCTCGGGGTAGAAGGAGGCTACACCTTC
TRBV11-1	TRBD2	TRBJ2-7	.	CASSQGSGGGEQYF	TGTGCCAGCAGCCAAGGTAGCGGGGGTGGTGAGCAGTACTTC
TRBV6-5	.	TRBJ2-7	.	CASSPLGREQYF	TGTGCCAGCAGTCCACTCGGCCGGGAGCAGTACTTC
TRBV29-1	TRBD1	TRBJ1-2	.	CSVGGQPFYGYTF	TGCAGCGTTGGGGGACAGCCCTTCTATGGCTACACCTTC
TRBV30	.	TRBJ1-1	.	CAGGLGAFF	TGTGCCGGGGGGTTGGGGGCTTTCTTT
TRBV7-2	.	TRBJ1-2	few	CASSLEPQPNYTF	TGTGCCAGCAGCTTAGAGCCCCAACCAAACTACACCTTC
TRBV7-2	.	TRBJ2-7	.	CASSYSRQETYEQYF	TGTGCCAGCAGCTACAGTAGGCAGGAAACCTACGAGCAGTACTTC
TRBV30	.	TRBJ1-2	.	CAHRTRMGVNYGYTF	TGTGCCCATAGAACGAGGATGGGGGTTAACTATGGCTACACCTTC
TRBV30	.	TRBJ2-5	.	CAWGQETQYF	TGTGCCTGGGGCCAAGAGACCCAGTACTTC
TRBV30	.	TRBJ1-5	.	CAWSVGIGAHQPQHF	TGTGCCTGGAGTGTCGGGATAGGGGCACATCAGCCCCAGCATTTT
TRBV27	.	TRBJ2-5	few	CASSFRAQETQYF	TGTGCCAGCAGTTTCAGAGCACAAGAGACCCAGTACTTC
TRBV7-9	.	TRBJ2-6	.	CASAGPSGPHSGANVLTF	TGTGCCAGCGCCGGTCCGTCGGGGCCTCACTCTGGGGCCAACGTCCTGACTTTC
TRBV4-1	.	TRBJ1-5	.	CASSQDFAGVQPQHF	TGCGCCAGCAGCCAAGACTTCGCAGGGGTTCAGCCCCAGCATTTT
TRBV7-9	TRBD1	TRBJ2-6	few	CASSRTGPNVLTF	TGTGCCAGCAGCCGGACAGGGCCCAACGTCCTGACTTTC
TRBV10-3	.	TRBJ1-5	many	CAISGGDQPQHF	TGTGCCATCAGTGGTGGGGATCAGCCCCAGCATTTT
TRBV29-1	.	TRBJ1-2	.	CSVQLTRDGYTF	TGCAGCGTTCAATTGACGAGGGATGGCTACACCTTC
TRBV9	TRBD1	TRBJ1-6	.	CASSVLGQHNSPLHF	TGTGCCAGCAGCGTGTTGGGACAGCATAATTCACCCCTCCACTTT
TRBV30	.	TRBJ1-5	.	CAWSVGQPQGAQHF	TGTGCCTGGAGTGTAGGGCAGCCCCAAGGAGCCCAGCATTTT
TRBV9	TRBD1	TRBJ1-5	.	CASSPGQGPSQPQHF	TGTGCCAGCAGCCCGGGACAGGGTCCCTCCCAGCCCCAGCATTTT
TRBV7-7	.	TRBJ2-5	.	CASSNGLQETQYF	TGTGCTAGCAGTAACGGACTCCAAGAGACCCAGTACTTC
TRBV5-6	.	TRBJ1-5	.	CASSGTRGTQPQHF	TGTGCCAGCAGCGGGACCAGGGGTACTCAGCCCCAGCATTTT
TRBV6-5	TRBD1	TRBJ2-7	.	CASRTTGSYEQYF	TGTGCCAGCAGAACGACAGGGTCCTACGAGCAGTACTTC
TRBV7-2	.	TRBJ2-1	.	CASSLISHEQFF	TGTGCCAGCAGCTTAATAAGCCATGAGCAGTTCTTC
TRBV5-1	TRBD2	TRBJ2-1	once	CASSVTSDGEQFF	TGCGCCAGCAGCGTCACTAGCGATGGCGAGCAGTTCTTC
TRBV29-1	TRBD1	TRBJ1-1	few	CSVNRGRTEAFF	TGCAGCGTGAACAGGGGTAGGACTGAAGCTTTCTTT
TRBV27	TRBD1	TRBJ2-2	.	CASSPFTGVTGELFF	TGTGCCAGCAGCCCCTTTACAGGGGTCACCGGGGAGCTGTTTTTT
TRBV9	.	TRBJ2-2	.	CASSAVGGYTGELFF	TGTGCCAGCAGCGCCGTTGGGGGTTACACCGGGGAGCTGTTTTTT
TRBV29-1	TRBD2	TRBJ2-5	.	CSASSGGARETQYF	TGCAGCGCGTCTAGCGGGGGGGCGAGAGAGACCCAGTACTTC
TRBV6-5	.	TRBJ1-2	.	CASSSWQGGYTF	TGTGCCAGCAGCTCCTGGCAGGGCGGCTACACCTTC
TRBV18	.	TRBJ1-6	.	CASSPLESAHSPLHF	TGTGCCAGCTCACCGTTAGAGAGCGCTCATTCACCCCTCCACTTT
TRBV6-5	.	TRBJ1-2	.	CASRRDANRRGYTF	TGTGCCAGCAGACGGGACGCGAATCGGAGGGGCTACACCTTC
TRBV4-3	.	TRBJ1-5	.	CASSQDLNQPQHF	TGCGCCAGCAGCCAAGACCTCAATCAGCCCCAGCATTTT
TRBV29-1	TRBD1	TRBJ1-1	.	CSVEREGAYTEAFF	TGCAGCGTTGAAAGAGAGGGGGCCTACACTGAAGCTTTCTTT
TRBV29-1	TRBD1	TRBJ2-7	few	CSALARDRGHEQYF	TGCAGCGCCTTAGCCCGGGACAGGGGCCACGAGCAGTACTTC
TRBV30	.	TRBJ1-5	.	CAWSVRRSNQPQHF	TGTGCCTGGAGTGTACGGCGTAGCAATCAGCCCCAGCATTTT
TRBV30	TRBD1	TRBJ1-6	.	CAWSVRGRGSHHF	TGTGCCTGGAGTGTACGAGGCAGGGGGTCGCACCACTTT
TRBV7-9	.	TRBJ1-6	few	CASSFRGPDNSPLHF	TGTGCCAGCAGCTTCCGGGGACCGGATAATTCACCCCTCCACTTT
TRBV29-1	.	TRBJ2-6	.	CSVTTGANVLTF	TGCAGCGTCACAACTGGGGCCAACGTCCTGACTTTC
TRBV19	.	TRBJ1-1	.	CASSTLAQNTEAFF	TGTGCCAGTAGTACCTTGGCCCAGAACACTGAAGCTTTCTTT
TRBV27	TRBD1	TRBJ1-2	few	CASKDRGSGYTF	TGTGCCAGCAAAGACAGGGGGAGCGGCTACACCTTC